A selection of T cell receptor beta chains follows, all from one sample in a study of OX40 agonist ivuxolimab in advanced cancers. Using immunoSEQ multiplex PCR, the repertoire was profiled, and TCRdb retains in-frame clones only, with some absent. The repertoire holds more than 85,000 clones, with about nine tenths as singletons. This specimen was CD4+ or CD8+ T cells sorted from blood, taken in a trial of the OX40 agonist ivuxolimab. All receptors come from an adult with an advanced solid tumor such as melanoma, head and neck, liver or kidney cancer. The CDR3 runs from the conserved cysteine through the conserved F or W. Each record gives: CDR3 DNA, CDR3 protein, J gene, clone size, V gene, D gene. D genes are given only for firm matches. The size field is filled for only some rows; it gives once, few, many or a size class.

CDR3 DNA: TGTGCCAGCGGCCTTACAGGGGGCAACACCGGGGAGCTGTTTTTT
CDR3 protein: CASGLTGGNTGELFF
J gene: TRBJ2-2
clone size: NA
V gene: TRBV11-2
D gene: TRBD1

CDR3 DNA: TGTGCCAGCAGCCCGGTTTTAGCGGGCGAGCAGTTCTTC
CDR3 protein: CASSPVLAGEQFF
J gene: TRBJ2-1
clone size: NA
V gene: TRBV14
D gene: TRBD2

CDR3 DNA: TGTGCCAGCAGTTACACAGGGGGCCACGAGCAGTACTTC
CDR3 protein: CASSYTGGHEQYF
J gene: TRBJ2-7
clone size: NA
V gene: TRBV6-5
D gene: TRBD1

CDR3 DNA: TGTGCCAGTAGTGCCGAGATCGCTGAAGCTTTCTTT
CDR3 protein: CASSAEIAEAFF
J gene: TRBJ1-1
clone size: NA
V gene: TRBV19
D gene: NA

CDR3 DNA: TGTGCCAGTAGTGCTCGGACAGAAACCTTCTACGAGCAGTACTTC
CDR3 protein: CASSARTETFYEQYF
J gene: TRBJ2-7
clone size: NA
V gene: TRBV19
D gene: NA

CDR3 DNA: TGTGCCAGCACCGGACGACCCCTTACCTACGAGCAGTACTTC
CDR3 protein: CASTGRPLTYEQYF
J gene: TRBJ2-7
clone size: NA
V gene: TRBV11-2
D gene: NA

CDR3 DNA: TGTGCCACCAGCAGAGATACCTGGGGGGTCTCCTACGAGCAGTACTTC
CDR3 protein: CATSRDTWGVSYEQYF
J gene: TRBJ2-7
clone size: NA
V gene: TRBV15
D gene: NA

CDR3 DNA: TGCGCCAGCAGCATCCGGGACAGAACTACCGGGGAGCTGTTTTTT
CDR3 protein: CASSIRDRTTGELFF
J gene: TRBJ2-2
clone size: NA
V gene: TRBV5-1
D gene: TRBD1

CDR3 DNA: TGCAGCGTGCACAGGGGGGGTGTAGCTTTCTTT
CDR3 protein: CSVHRGGVAFF
J gene: TRBJ1-1
clone size: NA
V gene: TRBV29-1
D gene: TRBD1

CDR3 DNA: TGTGCCAGTAGTAAAAGCCCGGGACAGGGGTTCTACGAGCAGTACTTC
CDR3 protein: CASSKSPGQGFYEQYF
J gene: TRBJ2-7
clone size: once
V gene: TRBV19
D gene: TRBD1

CDR3 DNA: TGTGCCATCAGTGAGTCGACCGATATGAACACTGAAGCTTTCTTT
CDR3 protein: CAISESTDMNTEAFF
J gene: TRBJ1-1
clone size: once
V gene: TRBV10-3
D gene: NA

CDR3 DNA: TGCGCCAGCAGCTTGGATCCAGGGCCTCCGAACACTGAAGCTTTCTTT
CDR3 protein: CASSLDPGPPNTEAFF
J gene: TRBJ1-1
clone size: NA
V gene: TRBV5-1
D gene: NA

CDR3 DNA: TGTGCCAGCAGCTTAGGCCAGGGACAGGAGACCCAGTACTTC
CDR3 protein: CASSLGQGQETQYF
J gene: TRBJ2-5
clone size: NA
V gene: TRBV5-8
D gene: TRBD1

CDR3 DNA: TGTGCCAGCTCACCACCCTCATACACCGGGGAGCTGTTTTTT
CDR3 protein: CASSPPSYTGELFF
J gene: TRBJ2-2
clone size: NA
V gene: TRBV18
D gene: NA

CDR3 DNA: TGTGCCAGCAGCTTAGGGACAGGGGGCGGCACTGAAGCTTTCTTT
CDR3 protein: CASSLGTGGGTEAFF
J gene: TRBJ1-1
clone size: NA
V gene: TRBV7-2
D gene: TRBD1

CDR3 DNA: TGTGCCAGCAGCTCCGGGACAATATCTCAGCCCCAGCATTTT
CDR3 protein: CASSSGTISQPQHF
J gene: TRBJ1-5
clone size: NA
V gene: TRBV7-9
D gene: NA

CDR3 DNA: TGCGCCAGCAGCCAAGTCGAGTACAGGGGAGACACTGAAGCTTTCTTT
CDR3 protein: CASSQVEYRGDTEAFF
J gene: TRBJ1-1
clone size: NA
V gene: TRBV4-3
D gene: TRBD1

CDR3 DNA: TGTGCCACCAGCCGAGATTCGACGGACAGGGGCACGGTCGTAAATCAGCCCCAGCATTTT
CDR3 protein: CATSRDSTDRGTVVNQPQHF
J gene: TRBJ1-5
clone size: NA
V gene: TRBV15
D gene: TRBD1

CDR3 DNA: TGTGCCAGCAGTGCGGGGGGAGGAGAAAAACTGTTTTTT
CDR3 protein: CASSAGGGEKLFF
J gene: TRBJ1-4
clone size: NA
V gene: TRBV6-4
D gene: NA

CDR3 DNA: TGTGCCAGCAGGCAGTCATTCCGCGGAGATACGCAGTATTTT
CDR3 protein: CASRQSFRGDTQYF
J gene: TRBJ2-3
clone size: NA
V gene: TRBV6-1
D gene: NA

CDR3 DNA: TGTGCCAGCAGACAGGGGTACCAAGAGACCCAGTACTTC
CDR3 protein: CASRQGYQETQYF
J gene: TRBJ2-5
clone size: NA
V gene: TRBV27
D gene: TRBD1

CDR3 DNA: TGCGCCAGCAGCCAGGGGACAGTCATAAACTATGGCTACACCTTC
CDR3 protein: CASSQGTVINYGYTF
J gene: TRBJ1-2
clone size: NA
V gene: TRBV4-3
D gene: TRBD1

CDR3 DNA: TGTGCCAGCAGCCAGGGTGCGCTAGCGGGAGGGAGGGAGACCCAGTACTTC
CDR3 protein: CASSQGALAGGRETQYF
J gene: TRBJ2-5
clone size: NA
V gene: TRBV7-2
D gene: TRBD2

CDR3 DNA: TGTGCCAGCAGCTTAGGAGGGACCGGCAATCAGCCCCAGCATTTT
CDR3 protein: CASSLGGTGNQPQHF
J gene: TRBJ1-5
clone size: NA
V gene: TRBV7-2
D gene: NA

CDR3 DNA: TGTGCCAGCAGTCCGACTAGCGGGGGGACCAATGAGCAGTTCTTC
CDR3 protein: CASSPTSGGTNEQFF
J gene: TRBJ2-1
clone size: NA
V gene: TRBV2
D gene: TRBD2

CDR3 DNA: TGTGCTAGTGGGCCGCGAGGGGGGGGGTACGAGCAGTACTTC
CDR3 protein: CASGPRGGGYEQYF
J gene: TRBJ2-7
clone size: NA
V gene: TRBV12-5
D gene: NA

CDR3 DNA: TGCGCCAGCAGCGCGACGAGGGAAAAACTGTTTTTT
CDR3 protein: CASSATREKLFF
J gene: TRBJ1-4
clone size: NA
V gene: TRBV5-1
D gene: NA

CDR3 DNA: TGTGCCAGCAAGGATAGGAGGAGCGCTAGCAATCAGCCCCAGCATTTT
CDR3 protein: CASKDRRSASNQPQHF
J gene: TRBJ1-5
clone size: NA
V gene: TRBV28
D gene: NA

CDR3 DNA: TGTGCCAGCAGCCAAGATTCAGAGAACAATGAGCAGTTCTTC
CDR3 protein: CASSQDSENNEQFF
J gene: TRBJ2-1
clone size: NA
V gene: TRBV4-2
D gene: NA

CDR3 DNA: TGTGCCAGCAGTCCAACCCCCCGGGAGACCCAGTACTTC
CDR3 protein: CASSPTPRETQYF
J gene: TRBJ2-5
clone size: NA
V gene: TRBV27
D gene: NA

CDR3 DNA: TGTGCCAGCAGTGAAGCGGGACTGGCGGGACACACCGGGGAGCTGTTTTTT
CDR3 protein: CASSEAGLAGHTGELFF
J gene: TRBJ2-2
clone size: NA
V gene: TRBV6-1
D gene: NA

CDR3 DNA: TGTGCCAGTACGAAAACGGAGGTTCAGCCCCAGCATTTT
CDR3 protein: CASTKTEVQPQHF
J gene: TRBJ1-5
clone size: few
V gene: TRBV19
D gene: NA

CDR3 DNA: TGCGCCACTCAGGGGGCCGGGGCCAACGTCCTGACTTTC
CDR3 protein: CATQGAGANVLTF
J gene: TRBJ2-6
clone size: NA
V gene: TRBV5-1
D gene: TRBD1

CDR3 DNA: TGTGCCACCAACGACCGGACAGGGAACTATGGCTACACCTTC
CDR3 protein: CATNDRTGNYGYTF
J gene: TRBJ1-2
clone size: once
V gene: TRBV10-3
D gene: TRBD1

CDR3 DNA: TGTGCCAGCAGCTTGACGGGGTCGAACACCGGGGAGCTGTTTTTT
CDR3 protein: CASSLTGSNTGELFF
J gene: TRBJ2-2
clone size: NA
V gene: TRBV5-4
D gene: NA

CDR3 DNA: TGTGCCAGCAGTTCTCCGGGACAGACCTCCTACAATGAGCAGTTCTTC
CDR3 protein: CASSSPGQTSYNEQFF
J gene: TRBJ2-1
clone size: NA
V gene: TRBV28
D gene: TRBD1

CDR3 DNA: TGTGCCACCCTCCAGGGGTGGAACTCCTACGAGCAGTACTTC
CDR3 protein: CATLQGWNSYEQYF
J gene: TRBJ2-7
clone size: NA
V gene: TRBV2
D gene: NA

CDR3 DNA: TGTGCCAGCTCTCCAGAGACCTACGAGCAGTACTTC
CDR3 protein: CASSPETYEQYF
J gene: TRBJ2-7
clone size: NA
V gene: TRBV18
D gene: NA

CDR3 DNA: TGTGCCAGCAGTTTATTGGGACAGGGATTGGGAAACACCATATATTTT
CDR3 protein: CASSLLGQGLGNTIYF
J gene: TRBJ1-3
clone size: NA
V gene: TRBV28
D gene: TRBD1

CDR3 DNA: TGTGCCAGCAGCCAAGGACTAGCGGGGGGGAACACCGGGGAGCTGTTTTTT
CDR3 protein: CASSQGLAGGNTGELFF
J gene: TRBJ2-2
clone size: NA
V gene: TRBV14
D gene: TRBD2

CDR3 DNA: TGTGCCAGCAGCTTAAACCCCACAGATACGCAGTATTTT
CDR3 protein: CASSLNPTDTQYF
J gene: TRBJ2-3
clone size: NA
V gene: TRBV7-3
D gene: NA

CDR3 DNA: TGCGCCAGCAGCCAAGATCTGACAGACAATCAGCCCCAGCATTTT
CDR3 protein: CASSQDLTDNQPQHF
J gene: TRBJ1-5
clone size: once
V gene: TRBV4-3
D gene: NA

CDR3 DNA: TGTGCCAGCAGCACCTACACAGATACGCAGTATTTT
CDR3 protein: CASSTYTDTQYF
J gene: TRBJ2-3
clone size: NA
V gene: TRBV5-5
D gene: NA

CDR3 DNA: TGCGCCAGCAGGGAGTTTGTAGACAACCAAGAGACCCAGTACTTC
CDR3 protein: CASREFVDNQETQYF
J gene: TRBJ2-5
clone size: NA
V gene: TRBV5-1
D gene: NA

CDR3 DNA: TGTGCCAGCAGCTTAGTCGGGGAGGGTGAAAAACTGTTTTTT
CDR3 protein: CASSLVGEGEKLFF
J gene: TRBJ1-4
clone size: NA
V gene: TRBV7-2
D gene: NA

CDR3 DNA: TGTGCCAGCAGCAGGGAGGGGACTAGCGGCTACAATGAGCAGTTCTTC
CDR3 protein: CASSREGTSGYNEQFF
J gene: TRBJ2-1
clone size: NA
V gene: TRBV21-1
D gene: NA

CDR3 DNA: TGTGCCAGCAGCGTAGGTGTGCTGGGGGCCAACGTCCTGACTTTC
CDR3 protein: CASSVGVLGANVLTF
J gene: TRBJ2-6
clone size: NA
V gene: TRBV9
D gene: NA

CDR3 DNA: TGTGCCAGCAGCACCCCCGGGACAGCACACAATGAGCAGTTCTTC
CDR3 protein: CASSTPGTAHNEQFF
J gene: TRBJ2-1
clone size: NA
V gene: TRBV28
D gene: TRBD1

CDR3 DNA: TGTGCCAGCAGTTTCAGGGAAGATACGCAGTATTTT
CDR3 protein: CASSFREDTQYF
J gene: TRBJ2-3
clone size: NA
V gene: TRBV28
D gene: NA

CDR3 DNA: TGTGCCAGCAGTGACTCTGGCAGCACTAACTATGGCTACACCTTC
CDR3 protein: CASSDSGSTNYGYTF
J gene: TRBJ1-2
clone size: NA
V gene: TRBV6-4
D gene: NA

CDR3 DNA: TGTGCCAGCAGTGACTTAGGACAGATTTTGCCTGGAAACACCATATATTTT
CDR3 protein: CASSDLGQILPGNTIYF
J gene: TRBJ1-3
clone size: NA
V gene: TRBV6-4
D gene: NA

CDR3 DNA: TGTGCCAGTAGTACCGGGACAGGGGTATGGTCACCCCTCCACTTT
CDR3 protein: CASSTGTGVWSPLHF
J gene: TRBJ1-6
clone size: NA
V gene: TRBV19
D gene: TRBD1

CDR3 DNA: TGTGCCTGGAGTGTAAGGCGCAATCAGCCCCAGCATTTT
CDR3 protein: CAWSVRRNQPQHF
J gene: TRBJ1-5
clone size: few
V gene: TRBV30
D gene: NA

CDR3 DNA: TGTGCCAGCAGTCCTCCGGGACAGGGGTTCTCTGAAGCTTTCTTT
CDR3 protein: CASSPPGQGFSEAFF
J gene: TRBJ1-1
clone size: once
V gene: TRBV28
D gene: TRBD1